These 14 T cell receptor beta chains were sequenced from one sample in a study of cytomegalovirus exposure and HLA in healthy donors (dated by TCRdb to the late 2010s). Library method: the immunoSEQ multiplex PCR assay. The multiplex PCR relied on a mix of 60 forward primers for TCR Vbeta segments and 13 reverse primers for TCR Jbeta segments. The clones in this table, taken by TCRdb from immuneACCESS, are in-frame only. Not every clone is retained; where verified, under half of the shortfall comes from an unresolved V gene, and the cause of the rest is unknown. In all, the sample holds 200,000 to 250,000 clones, and 82% of those were seen once. Clones ranked in the top ten supply roughly 5% of the sample. Source material: PBMCs. Receptors originate from a woman aged 40 to 50 in good health and CMV-seropositive.

The gene calls are TRBV6-5 and TRBJ1-2, with D maybe TRBD1 (6 bases). CDR1 and CDR2 from the germline V gene are MNHEY and SVGAGI. V dropped 7 bases and J dropped 8 bases, with 14 bases sitting between them. CDR3 length equals 12 residues. The CDR3 sequence: CASTDRGGGYTF. CDR3 bases: TGTGCCAGCACCGACCGGGGGGGCGGCTACACCTTC.

The CDR3 DNA is TGTGCCAGTAGCAGGGGCCACCGTAGCACAGATACGCAGTATTTT. Translating gives CASSRGHRSTDTQYF. The V gene is TRBV19, the J gene TRBJ2-3; D is possibly TRBD1 (6 bases). The CDR3 covers 15 residues. Trimming took off 6 bases at V and 0 bases at J, with 13 bases between the two ends. CDR1 LNHDA and CDR2 SQIVND come from the germline V gene (reference sequence).

This clone was picked up a small number of times. This chain uses TRBV6-5 with TRBJ2-5; a possible D gene is TRBD1 (5 bases). V dropped 7 bases and J dropped 2 bases, with 14 bases sitting between them. CDR1 is MNHEY and CDR2 is SVGAGI in the germline V gene. This CDR3 is built from 14 residues. CDR3 coding DNA: TGTGCCAGCACCAGCCGACCAGGGCAAGAGACCCAGTACTTC. Residues: CASTSRPGQETQYF.

In this sample, this clone turned up a few times. The chain carries TRBV7-9 and TRBJ1-1; 9 bases agree with TRBD1. The CDR3 sequence is 13 residues long. V trimming: 5 bases; J trimming: 5 bases; junction bases outside the gene matches: 3. CDR1 and CDR2 from the germline V gene are SEHNR and FQNEAQ (reference sequence). The CDR3 reads CASSPQGATEAFF. In nucleotides, the CDR3 is TGTGCCAGCAGCCCACAGGGGGCAACTGAAGCTTTCTTT.

V is TRBV30 and J is TRBJ2-1; the D is unclear. V was pared by 0 bases and J by 9 bases, with 9 bases between. Germline CDR1 is GTSNPN and CDR2 is SVGIG (reference sequence). The CDR3 is 12 amino acids. Here the CDR3 reads CAWSVNSAEQFF. CDR3 nucleotides: TGTGCCTGGAGTGTAAACTCTGCTGAGCAGTTCTTC.

The chain links TRBV19 to TRBJ1-2; D not certain. This CDR3 has 13 residues. Trimming cost V 2 bases and J 3 bases, with 7 bases left between them. The germline gives CDR1 LNHDA, CDR2 SQIVND (reference sequence). DNA of the CDR3: TGTGCCAGTAGTATATCTCGGGACTATGGCTACACCTTC. It is translated as CASSISRDYGYTF. Together with reference TRBV19 and TRBJ1-2, the CDR3 gives the full variable domain: DGGITQSPKYLFRKEGQNVTLSCEQNLNHDAMYWYRQDPGQGLRLIYYSQIVNDFQKGDIAEGYSVSREKKESFPLTVTSAQKNPTAFYLCASSISRDYGYTFGSGTRLTVV.

The table lists this clone with a count of one. V is TRBV9 and J is TRBJ2-3; 12 nucleotides line up with TRBD2. The CDR3 is 15 residues long. Germline assignment: CDR1 SGDLS and CDR2 YYNGEE. Germline trimming cut 4 bases from V and 8 bases from J; bases unmatched to any gene: 8. In DNA, the CDR3 is TGTGCCAGCAGCCCCAGGACTAGCGGGGTAGTTACGCAGTATTTT. Its protein is CASSPRTSGVVTQYF. The full variable domain, its missing parts supplied by reference TRBV9 and TRBJ2-3, is DSGVTQTPKHLITATGQRVTLRCSPRSGDLSVYWYQQSLDQGLQFLIQYYNGEERAKGNILERFSAQQFPDLHSELNLSSLELGDSALYFCASSPRTSGVVTQYFGPGTRLTVL.

This chain uses TRBV4-3 with TRBJ2-5; the D is unclear. V was clipped by 4 bases and J by 0 bases, with 9 bases between them. The length of the CDR3 is 14 residues. Looked up from germline, CDR1 is LGHNA and CDR2 is YSLEER. In DNA form, the CDR3 reads TGCGCCAGCAGCCCCTTCTCCTACCAAGAGACCCAGTACTTC. The encoded protein is CASSPFSYQETQYF.

This chain links TRBV7-2 with TRBJ1-4; perhaps TRBD1 as D (6 bases). Germline CDR1 is SGHTA and CDR2 is FQGNSA. CDR3 size: 14 residues. The ends were cut back, 3 bases at V and 4 bases at J, with 9 bases in the middle. The CDR3 bases are TGTGCCAGCAGCTTTGGACAGAATAATGAAAAACTGTTTTTT. Translating it yields CASSFGQNNEKLFF.

V is TRBV11-2 and J is TRBJ2-1; 7 bases are a match to TRBD2. This CDR3 spans 15 amino acids. From germline, CDR1 is SGHAT and CDR2 FQNNGV. The J segment lost 1 base and the V segment lost 5 bases, leaving 5 bases of the junction unmatched. The chain's CDR3 is CASSPLRGSYNEQFF. The CDR3 bases are TGTGCCAGCAGCCCCCTGCGGGGGTCCTACAATGAGCAGTTCTTC.

The V and J genes are TRBV30 and TRBJ1-4, with a weak D call TRBD1 (5 bases). The CDR3 spans 13 residues. Trimming removed 8 bases from V and 2 bases from J, with 12 bases in between. Looked up from germline, CDR1 is GTSNPN and CDR2 is SVGIG (reference sequence). In DNA form, the CDR3 reads TGTGCCATGGGGAAGGGGACTAATGAAAAACTGTTTTTT. Translation gives CAMGKGTNEKLFF. The full variable domain, completed using reference TRBV30 and TRBJ1-4, is SQTIHQWPATLVQPVGSPLSLECTVEGTSNPNLYWYRQAAGRGLQLLFYSVGIGQISSEVPQNLSASRPQDRQFILSSKKLLLSDSGFYLCAMGKGTNEKLFFGSGTQLSVL.

The chain employs TRBV6-5 and TRBJ1-2, with D possibly TRBD1 on 5 matching bases. V lost 0 bases and J 8 bases, leaving 10 bases between the germline ends. This CDR3 comprises 13 residues. From germline, CDR1 is MNHEY and CDR2 SVGAGI. In nucleotides, the CDR3 is TGTGCCAGCAGTTACTCCAGGGTTGGAGGCTACACCTTC. Amino acids: CASSYSRVGGYTF.

The chain links TRBV4-2 to TRBJ2-2, with a possible D match to TRBD1 (7 bases). The CDR3 extends over 15 amino acids. V shed 4 bases and J shed 7 bases, with 16 bases lying between them. CDR1 is LGHNA and CDR2 is YNFKEQ in the germline V gene. CDR3 nucleotide sequence: TGTGCCAGCAGCCCGGTAGACAGGGAGGACGGGGAGCTGTTTTTT. Translated, it gives CASSPVDREDGELFF.

The chain employs TRBV6-5 and TRBJ2-7; TRBD2 matches at 7 bases. The germline V gene has CDR1 MNHEY and CDR2 SVGAGI. J lost 9 bases, V lost 4 bases, and 15 bases had no gene match. The CDR3 runs to 15 residues. CDR3 nucleotide sequence: TGTGCCAGCAGTTCCTCTCTCCTAGCGGCCCATGGGCAGTACTTC. Translation gives CASSSSLLAAHGQYF.